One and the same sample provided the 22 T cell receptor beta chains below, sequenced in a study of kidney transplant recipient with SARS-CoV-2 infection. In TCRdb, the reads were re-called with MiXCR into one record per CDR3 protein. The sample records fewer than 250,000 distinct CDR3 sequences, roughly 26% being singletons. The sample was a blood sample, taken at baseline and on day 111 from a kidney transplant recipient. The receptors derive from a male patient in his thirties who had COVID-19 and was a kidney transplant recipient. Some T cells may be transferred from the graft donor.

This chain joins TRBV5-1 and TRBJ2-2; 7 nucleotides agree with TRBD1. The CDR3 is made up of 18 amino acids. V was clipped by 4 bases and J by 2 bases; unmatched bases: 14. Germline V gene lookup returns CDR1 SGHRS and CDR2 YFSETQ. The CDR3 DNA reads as TGCGCCAGCAGCCTTCGGGACAGTTCCTTTTCCAACACCGGGGAGCTGTTTTTT. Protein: CASSLRDSSFSNTGELFF. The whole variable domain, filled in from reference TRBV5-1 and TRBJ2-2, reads KAGVTQTPRYLIKTRGQQVTLSCSPISGHRSVSWYQQTPGQGLQFLFEYFSETQRNKGNFPGRFSGRQFSNSRSEMNVSTLELGDSALYLCASSLRDSSFSNTGELFFGEGSRLTVL.

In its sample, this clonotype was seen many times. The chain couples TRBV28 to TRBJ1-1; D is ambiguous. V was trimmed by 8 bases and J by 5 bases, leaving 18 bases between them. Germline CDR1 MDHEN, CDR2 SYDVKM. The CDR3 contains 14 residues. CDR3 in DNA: TGTGCCAGCCCACCCTCCTCGATGGAGACTGAAGCTTTCTTT. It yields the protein CASPPSSMETEAFF.

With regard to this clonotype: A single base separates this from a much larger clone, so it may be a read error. The CDR3 reads CASITQGSNTEAFF. In nucleotides, the CDR3 is TGTGCCAGCATCACTCAGGGCTCAAACACTGAAGCTTTCTTT. The chain uses TRBV13 and TRBJ1-1, with a tentative D call TRBD1 (5 bases). Trimming shortened V by 7 bases and J by 2 bases, and 14 bases separated the two germline ends. The CDR3 totals 14 residues. Germline V gene sequence: CDR1 PRHDT, CDR2 FYEKMQ (reference sequence).

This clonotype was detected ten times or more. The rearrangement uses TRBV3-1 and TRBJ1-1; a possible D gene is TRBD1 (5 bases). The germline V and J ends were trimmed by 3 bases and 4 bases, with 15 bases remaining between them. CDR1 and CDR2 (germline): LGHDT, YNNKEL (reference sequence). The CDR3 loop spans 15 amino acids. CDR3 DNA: TGTGCCAGCAGCCATGCCCAGTCAGGGTTCACTGAAGCTTTCTTT. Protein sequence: CASSHAQSGFTEAFF. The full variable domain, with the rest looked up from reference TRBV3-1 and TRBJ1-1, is DTAVSQTPKYLVTQMGNDKSIKCEQNLGHDTMYWYKQDSKKFLKIMFSYNNKELIINETVPNRFSPKSPDKAHLNLHINSLELGDSAVYFCASSHAQSGFTEAFFGQGTRLTVV.

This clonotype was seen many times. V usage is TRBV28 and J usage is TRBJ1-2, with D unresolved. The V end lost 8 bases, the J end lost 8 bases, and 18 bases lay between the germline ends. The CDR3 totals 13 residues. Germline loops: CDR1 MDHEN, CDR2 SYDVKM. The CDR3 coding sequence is TGTGCCAGCGCCCACACGATAGGGCAAGGCTACACCTTC. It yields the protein CASAHTIGQGYTF.

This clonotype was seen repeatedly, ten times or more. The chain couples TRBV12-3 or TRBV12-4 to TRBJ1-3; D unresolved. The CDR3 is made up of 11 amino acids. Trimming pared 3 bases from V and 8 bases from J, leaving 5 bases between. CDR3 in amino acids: CASSFQYTIYF. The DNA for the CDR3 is TGTGCCAGCAGTTTCCAATACACCATATATTTT.

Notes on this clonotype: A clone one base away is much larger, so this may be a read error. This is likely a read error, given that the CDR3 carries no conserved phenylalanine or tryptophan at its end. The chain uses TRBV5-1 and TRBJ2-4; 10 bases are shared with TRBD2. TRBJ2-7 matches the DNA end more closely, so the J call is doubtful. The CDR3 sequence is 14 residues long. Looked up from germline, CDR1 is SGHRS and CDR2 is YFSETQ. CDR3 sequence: CASRMGLAFYEQYS. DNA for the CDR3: TGCGCCAGCAGAATGGGACTAGCGTTTTACGAGCAGTACTCC.

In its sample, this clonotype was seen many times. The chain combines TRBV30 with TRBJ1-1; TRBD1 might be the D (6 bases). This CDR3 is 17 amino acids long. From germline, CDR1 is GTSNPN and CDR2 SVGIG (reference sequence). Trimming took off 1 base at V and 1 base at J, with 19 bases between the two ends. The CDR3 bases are TGTGCCTGGAGTGGGGATAATTACAGGGCAGAGAACACTGAAGCTTTCTTT. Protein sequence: CAWSGDNYRAENTEAFF.

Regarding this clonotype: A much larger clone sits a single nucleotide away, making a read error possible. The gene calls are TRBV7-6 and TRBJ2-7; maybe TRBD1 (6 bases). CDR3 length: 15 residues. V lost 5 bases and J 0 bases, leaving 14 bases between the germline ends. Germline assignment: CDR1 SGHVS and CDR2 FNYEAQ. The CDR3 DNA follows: TGTGCCAGCAGCCTGGGGGCGGGCCACTCCTACGAGCAGTACTTC. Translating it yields CASSLGAGHSYEQYF. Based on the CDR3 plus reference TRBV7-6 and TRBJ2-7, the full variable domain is GAGVSQSPRYKVTKRGQDVALRCDPISGHVSLYWYRQALGQGPEFLTYFNYEAQQDKSGLPNDRFSAERPEGSISTLTIQRTEQRDSAMYRCASSLGAGHSYEQYFGPGTRLTVT.

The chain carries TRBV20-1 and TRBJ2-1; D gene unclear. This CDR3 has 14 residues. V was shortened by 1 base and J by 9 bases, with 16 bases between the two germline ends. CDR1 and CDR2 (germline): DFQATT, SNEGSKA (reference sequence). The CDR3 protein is CSARVTGSSVEQFF. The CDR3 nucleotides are TGCAGTGCTAGAGTTACCGGTTCATCGGTTGAGCAGTTCTTC.

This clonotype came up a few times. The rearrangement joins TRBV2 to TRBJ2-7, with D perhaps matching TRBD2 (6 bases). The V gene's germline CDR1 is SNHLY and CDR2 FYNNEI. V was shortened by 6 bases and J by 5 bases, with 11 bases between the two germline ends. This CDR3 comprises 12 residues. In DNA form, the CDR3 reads TGTGCCAGCAGAGGAGGCGGGGACGAGCAGTACTTC. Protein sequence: CASRGGGDEQYF.

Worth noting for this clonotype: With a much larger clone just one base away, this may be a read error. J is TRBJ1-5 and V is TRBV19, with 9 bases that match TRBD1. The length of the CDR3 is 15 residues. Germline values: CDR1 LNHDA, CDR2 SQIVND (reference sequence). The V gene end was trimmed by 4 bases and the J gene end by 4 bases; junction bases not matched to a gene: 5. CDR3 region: CASSNPDRGNQPQHF. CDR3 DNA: TGTGCCAGTAGTAATCCGGACAGGGGAAATCAGCCCCAGCATTTT.

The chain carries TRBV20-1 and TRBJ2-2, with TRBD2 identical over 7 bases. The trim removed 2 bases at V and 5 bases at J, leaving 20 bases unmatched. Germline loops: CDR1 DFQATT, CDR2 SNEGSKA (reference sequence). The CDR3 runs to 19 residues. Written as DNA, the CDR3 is TGCAGTGCTAGAAGTCAGGGAATCCCTAGCGGTGCGGGAACCGGGGAGCTGTTTTTT. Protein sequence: CSARSQGIPSGAGTGELFF.

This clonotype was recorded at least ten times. CDR3 DNA: TGTGCCAGCAGCCAAGTTTCCACAGGCGATGGCTACACCTTC. Amino acids: CASSQVSTGDGYTF. The chain employs TRBV14 and TRBJ1-2; weak D call: TRBD1 (5 bases). This CDR3 comprises 14 residues. Trimming shortened V by 1 base and J by 6 bases, and 12 bases separated the two germline ends. The germline gives CDR1 SGHDN, CDR2 FVKESK.

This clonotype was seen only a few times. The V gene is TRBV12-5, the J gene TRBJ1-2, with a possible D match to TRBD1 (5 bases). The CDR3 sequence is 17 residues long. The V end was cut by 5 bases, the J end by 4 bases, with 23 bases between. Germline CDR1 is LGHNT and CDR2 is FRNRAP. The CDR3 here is CASGGFTLQGKTYGYTF. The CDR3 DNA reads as TGTGCTAGTGGTGGCTTCACTTTGCAGGGAAAGACCTATGGCTACACCTTC.

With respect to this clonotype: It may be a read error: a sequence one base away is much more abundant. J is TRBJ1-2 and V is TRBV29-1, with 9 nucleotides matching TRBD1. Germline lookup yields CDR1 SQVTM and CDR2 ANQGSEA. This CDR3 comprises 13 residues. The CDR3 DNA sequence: TGCAGCGTCCGGGACAGGGATTTCGGTGGCTCCACCTTC. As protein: CSVRDRDFGGSTF.

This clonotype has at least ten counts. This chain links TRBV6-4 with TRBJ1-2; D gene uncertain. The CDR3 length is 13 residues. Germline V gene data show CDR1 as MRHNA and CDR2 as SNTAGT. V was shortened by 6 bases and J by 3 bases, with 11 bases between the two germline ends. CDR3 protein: CASSETLDYGYTF. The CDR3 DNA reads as TGTGCCAGCAGCGAAACCCTGGACTATGGCTACACCTTC.

CDR3 in DNA: TGCGCCAGCAGCCAAAGGGACCAATACGAGCAGTACTTC. It yields the protein CASSQRDQYEQYF. The chain combines TRBV4-1 with TRBJ2-7; D could derive from TRBD1 or TRBD2 (5 bases each). Germline V gene lookup returns CDR1 MGHRA and CDR2 YSYEKL. V shed 2 bases and J shed 4 bases, with 9 bases lying between them. This CDR3 contains 13 residues.

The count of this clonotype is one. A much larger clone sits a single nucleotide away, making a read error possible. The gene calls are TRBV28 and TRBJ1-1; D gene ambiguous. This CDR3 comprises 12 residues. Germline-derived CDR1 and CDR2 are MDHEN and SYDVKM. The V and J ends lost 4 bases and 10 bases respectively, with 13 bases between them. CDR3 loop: CASSSETRVAFF. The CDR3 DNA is TGTGCCAGCAGTTCAGAGACCAGAGTAGCTTTCTTT.

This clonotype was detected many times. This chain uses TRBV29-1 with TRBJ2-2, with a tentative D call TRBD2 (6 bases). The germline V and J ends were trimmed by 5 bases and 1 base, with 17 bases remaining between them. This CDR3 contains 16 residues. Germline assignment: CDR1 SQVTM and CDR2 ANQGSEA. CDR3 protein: CSVTYLAAENTGELFF. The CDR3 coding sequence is TGCAGCGTTACCTACTTAGCGGCAGAGAACACCGGGGAGCTGTTTTTT.

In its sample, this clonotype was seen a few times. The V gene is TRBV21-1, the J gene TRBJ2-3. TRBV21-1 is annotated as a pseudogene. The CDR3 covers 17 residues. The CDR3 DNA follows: TGTGCCAGCAGCCCCCATTTAGCTACAGTCATGCAAGATACGCAGTATTTT. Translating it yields CASSPHLATVMQDTQYF.

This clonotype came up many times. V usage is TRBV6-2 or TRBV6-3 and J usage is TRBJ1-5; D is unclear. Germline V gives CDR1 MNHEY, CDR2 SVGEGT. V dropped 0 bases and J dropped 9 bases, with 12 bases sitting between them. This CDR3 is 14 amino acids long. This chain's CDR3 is CASSYSNGLMPQHF. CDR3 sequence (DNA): TGTGCCAGCAGTTACTCGAACGGTTTAATGCCCCAGCATTTT.